This T cell receptor beta chain was identified during a study of Ad26.COV2.S vaccination and SARS-CoV-2 variants. Sequencing was performed with immunoSEQ multiplex PCR; in TCRdb, only in-frame clones are kept and a portion is missing. Here the sample spans about 410,000 clones, 88% being singletons. The treatment is: some 20 received Ad26.COV2.S at low or high dose, single or two shots; about 5 received placebo; per-sample allocation not given. Day 63 following the first vaccine or placebo injection was when the samples were taken. The CDR3 length is 12 residues. V was pared by 5 bases and J by 6 bases, with 8 bases between. Germline V gene data show CDR1 as MNHEY and CDR2 as SVGAGI.

This specimen was peripheral blood, taken in a trial of Ad26.COV2.S vaccine versus placebo. The chain employs TRBV6-5 and TRBJ2-1, with D unclear. The sequence was obtained from a person aged 18-60 years who received the Ad26.COV2.S COVID-19 vaccine or a placebo. Here the CDR3 DNA reads TGTGCCAGCAGTCCAGCTGTCAATGAGCAGTTCTTC. Its translation: CASSPAVNEQFF.